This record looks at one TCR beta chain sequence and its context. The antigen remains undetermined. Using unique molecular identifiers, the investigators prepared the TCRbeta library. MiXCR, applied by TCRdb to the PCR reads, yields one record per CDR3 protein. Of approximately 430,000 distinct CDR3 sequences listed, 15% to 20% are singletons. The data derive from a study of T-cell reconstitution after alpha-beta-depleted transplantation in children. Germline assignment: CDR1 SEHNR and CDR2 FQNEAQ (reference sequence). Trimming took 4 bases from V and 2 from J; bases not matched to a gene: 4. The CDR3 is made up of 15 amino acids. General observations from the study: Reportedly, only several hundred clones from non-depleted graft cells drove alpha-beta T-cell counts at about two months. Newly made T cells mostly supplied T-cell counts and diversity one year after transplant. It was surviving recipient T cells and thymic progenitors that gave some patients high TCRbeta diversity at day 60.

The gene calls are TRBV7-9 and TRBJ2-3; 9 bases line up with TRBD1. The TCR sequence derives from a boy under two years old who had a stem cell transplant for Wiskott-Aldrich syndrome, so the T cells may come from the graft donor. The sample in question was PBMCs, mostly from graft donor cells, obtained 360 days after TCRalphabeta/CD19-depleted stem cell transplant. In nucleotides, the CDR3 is TGTGCCAGCAGCTCGGGACAGGGTGTCACAGATACGCAGTATTTT. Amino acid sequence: CASSSGQGVTDTQYF.